This T cell receptor (beta chain) was found in a study of metastatic and nonmetastatic thyroid tumors. Study-wide background: Thyroid patients, malignant and benign, had repertoires compared across blood and tumor or nodule tissue.

Trimming cost V 1 base and J 1 base, with 22 bases left between them. CDR3 length equals 19 residues. Germline loops: CDR1 MGHRA, CDR2 YSYEKL. TCRdb re-called clones from the PCR reads using MiXCR. Among around 40,000 clones listed, 26% were seen once. This clone was seen many times. Patients had received no treatment of any kind before thyroid surgery. This TCR was recovered from a female donor with papillary thyroid cancer or a benign thyroid nodule (not recorded which). Some clones in this sample may be carry-over from other donors' samples. The chain is built from TRBV4-1 and TRBJ1-1; D unresolved. Sequencing was carried out using blood. CDR3 in amino acids: CASSQVILSGTWGNTEAFF. As DNA, the CDR3 is TGCGCCAGCAGCCAAGTTATTTTGTCTGGAACCTGGGGGAACACTGAAGCTTTCTTT.